The 13 T cell receptor beta chains below were found in one sample sequenced in a study of shared clonotypes between healthy human individuals. Profiling relied on immunoSEQ multiplex PCR, and the TCRdb table lists in-frame clones only, not all of them. The sample records hundreds of thousands of clones, roughly 83% being singletons. Sequencing used PBMCs. The receptors shown here come from a woman aged 35 to 49 in good health. Some clones in this sample may be carry-over from other donors' samples.

V is TRBV11-2 and J is TRBJ1-1; D is perhaps TRBD1 (5 bases). Trimming pared 5 bases from V and 8 bases from J, leaving 12 bases between. Germline CDR1 and CDR2: SGHAT and FQNNGV. This CDR3 contains 12 residues. CDR3 region: CASSRLNREAFF. DNA for the CDR3: TGTGCCAGCAGCCGCTTAAACAGGGAAGCTTTCTTT. Using reference TRBV11-2 and TRBJ1-1 for the parts outside the CDR3, the full variable domain is EAGVAQSPRYKIIEKRQSVAFWCNPISGHATLYWYQQILGQGPKLLIQFQNNGVVDDSQLPKDRFSAERLKGVDSTLKIQPAKLEDSAVYLCASSRLNREAFFGQGTRLTVV.

The chain joins TRBV7-6 to TRBJ1-4; no reliable D call. CDR1 and CDR2 from the germline V gene are SGHVS and FNYEAQ. V gave up 4 bases and J gave up 12 bases, with 12 bases separating them. The CDR3 totals 12 residues. The CDR3 is CASSSPLGELFF. DNA of the CDR3: TGTGCCAGCAGCTCCCCGTTGGGAGAACTGTTTTTT. Using reference TRBV7-6 and TRBJ1-4 for the parts outside the CDR3, the full variable domain is GAGVSQSPRYKVTKRGQDVALRCDPISGHVSLYWYRQALGQGPEFLTYFNYEAQQDKSGLPNDRFSAERPEGSISTLTIQRTEQRDSAMYRCASSSPLGELFFGSGTQLSVL.

This clone was seen more than once but under ten times. The rearrangement uses TRBV6-6 and TRBJ2-1, with D hard to call. V lost 6 bases and J lost 1, with 13 bases in between. Germline V gene data show CDR1 as MNHNY and CDR2 as SVGAGI (reference sequence). The CDR3 is made up of 15 amino acids. This chain's CDR3 is CASSQPGRSYNEQFF. CDR3 DNA: TGTGCCAGCAGCCAGCCGGGCCGGTCCTACAATGAGCAGTTCTTC.

The chain has TRBV7-9 and TRBJ2-1; D unclear. The CDR3 contains 12 residues. The germline V gene has CDR1 SEHNR and CDR2 FQNEAQ (reference sequence). Trimming stripped 4 bases from V and 9 bases from J, with 10 bases between. In DNA form, the CDR3 reads TGTGCCAGCAGCTCCTCCTTAAGTGAGCAGTTCTTC. Its protein is CASSSSLSEQFF.

This clone was counted a single time. This chain uses TRBV7-3 with TRBJ2-2, with 8 bases that match TRBD1. The CDR3 is 15 amino acids. Germline V gives CDR1 SGHTA, CDR2 FQGTGA. V lost 5 bases to trimming and J lost 2 bases; unmatched junction nucleotides: 4. Here the CDR3 DNA reads TGTGCCAGCAGCCCCAGGGGGCGCAACACCGGGGAGCTGTTTTTT. This encodes CASSPRGRNTGELFF. Based on the CDR3 plus reference TRBV7-3 and TRBJ2-2, the full variable domain is GAGVSQTPSNKVTEKGKYVELRCDPISGHTALYWYRQSLGQGPEFLIYFQGTGAADDSGLPNDRFFAVRPEGSVSTLKIQRTERGDSAVYLCASSPRGRNTGELFFGEGSRLTVL.

V is TRBV6-6 and J is TRBJ1-5; D is uncertain. CDR3 size: 14 residues. V lost 2 bases and J lost 1, with 6 bases in between. Germline V gives CDR1 MNHNY, CDR2 SVGAGI (reference sequence). The CDR3 nucleotides read TGTGCCAGCAGTTACCGGGCCAGCAATCAGCCCCAGCATTTT. Translated: CASSYRASNQPQHF.

A note on this clone: Other nucleotide sequences from this sample produce the same CDR3. V is TRBV20-1 and J is TRBJ2-1; the D is unclear. The CDR3 contains 11 residues. The germline V gene encodes CDR1 DFQATT and CDR2 SNEGSKA (reference sequence). The V and J ends lost 0 bases and 9 bases respectively, with 6 bases between them. CDR3 in amino acids: CSARDPREQFF. The CDR3 coding sequence is TGCAGTGCTAGAGATCCACGTGAGCAGTTCTTC.

There are a few counts of this clone. The V call is TRBV28, the J call TRBJ2-6; no firm D call. The V end lost 6 bases, the J end lost 0 bases, and 6 bases lay between the germline ends. This CDR3 is 14 amino acids long. Germline loops: CDR1 MDHEN, CDR2 SYDVKM. The CDR3 sequence: CASRLSSGANVLTF. CDR3 coding DNA: TGTGCCAGCAGATTGAGCTCTGGGGCCAACGTCCTGACTTTC.

The genes are TRBV10-3 and TRBJ2-7; 7 bases fit TRBD2. This CDR3 is built from 14 residues. The germline V gene has CDR1 ENHRY and CDR2 SYGVKD. V shed 4 bases, J shed 6 bases, and the junction held 9 bases outside the gene matches. The CDR3 DNA follows: TGTGCCATCAGTGGGACTAGTTTTAAGGGCGAGCAGTACTTC. This codes for CAISGTSFKGEQYF.

The chain combines TRBV7-9 with TRBJ2-6, with D unresolved. From germline, CDR1 is SEHNR and CDR2 FQNEAQ (reference sequence). There are 13 residues in the CDR3. V was pared by 6 bases and J by 1 base, with 4 bases between. The CDR3 coding sequence is TGTGCCAGCAGTTTTTCTGGGGCCAACGTCCTGACTTTC. This gives the protein CASSFSGANVLTF. The full variable domain, in which reference TRBV7-9 and TRBJ2-6 provide the parts outside the CDR3, is DTGVSQNPRHKITKRGQNVTFRCDPISEHNRLYWYRQTLGQGPEFLTYFQNEAQLEKSRLLSDRFSAERPKGSFSTLEIQRTEQGDSAMYLCASSFSGANVLTFGAGSRLTVL.

This clone has a handful of counts. This chain links TRBV27 with TRBJ1-5; D is unclear. The CDR3 sequence is 15 residues long. V lost 5 bases to trimming and J lost 3 bases, with 14 bases between them. Germline-derived CDR1 and CDR2 are MNHEY and SMNVEV (reference sequence). CDR3 sequence (DNA): TGTGCCAGCAGTGTCTCGGACGGGAACAATCAGCCCCAGCATTTT. This codes for CASSVSDGNNQPQHF.

For this clone: The sample has other DNA sequences that encode this CDR3 too. This chain connects TRBV5-1 to TRBJ2-3, with TRBD1 identical over 7 bases. This CDR3 contains 14 residues. After removal of 0 bases from V and 5 bases from J, the junction contained 3 bases not matched to a gene. The germline CDR1 and CDR2 sequences are SGHRS and YFSETQ. The CDR3 DNA is TGCGCCAGCAGCTTGGGACAGGGCGGAGATACGCAGTATTTT. This translates into CASSLGQGGDTQYF.

The V and J genes are TRBV10-3 and TRBJ1-1, with 11 positions matching TRBD1. The trim removed 5 bases at V and 5 bases at J, leaving 7 bases unmatched. The CDR3 is 15 amino acids. Germline CDR1 ENHRY, CDR2 SYGVKD. CDR3 loop: CAISTRDRGTTEAFF. Here the CDR3 DNA reads TGTGCCATCAGTACCCGGGACAGGGGGACTACTGAAGCTTTCTTT.